This T cell receptor (beta chain) was documented in a study of blood T cell repertoires in COVID-19. This clone has just one count. Sequenced by immunoSEQ multiplex PCR; TCRdb stores in-frame clones only, minus some. The table lists approximately 260,000 clones, around 90% of them singletons. Between the trimmed V and J ends, which lost 2 bases and 6 bases, there was a span of 11 bases. CDR1 and CDR2 (germline): SGHVS, FQNEAQ. This CDR3 spans 14 amino acids. The gene calls are TRBV7-8 and TRBJ1-5; D perhaps matches TRBD1 (6 bases). This receptor was obtained from a man aged 60-69 years who had recovered from COVID-19. The sequenced sample consisted of peripheral blood. The CDR3 here is CASSLRQEGQPQHF. DNA for the CDR3: TGTGCCAGCAGCTTACGACAGGAAGGTCAGCCCCAGCATTTT.